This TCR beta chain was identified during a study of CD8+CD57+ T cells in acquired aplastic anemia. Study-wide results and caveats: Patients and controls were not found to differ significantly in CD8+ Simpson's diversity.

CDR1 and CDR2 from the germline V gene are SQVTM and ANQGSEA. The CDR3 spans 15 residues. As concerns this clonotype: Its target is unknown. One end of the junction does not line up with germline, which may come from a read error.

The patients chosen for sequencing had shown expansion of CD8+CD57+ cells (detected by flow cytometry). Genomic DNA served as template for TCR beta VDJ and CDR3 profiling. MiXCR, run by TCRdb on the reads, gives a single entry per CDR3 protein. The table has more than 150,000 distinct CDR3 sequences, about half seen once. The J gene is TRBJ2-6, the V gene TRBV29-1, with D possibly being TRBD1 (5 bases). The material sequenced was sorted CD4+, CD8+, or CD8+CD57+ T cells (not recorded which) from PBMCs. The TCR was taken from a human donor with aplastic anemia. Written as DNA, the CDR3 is TGCAGCGTTGAGTCCAGTCCCTCTGGGGCCGACGTCCTGACTTTC. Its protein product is CSVESSPSGADVLTF.